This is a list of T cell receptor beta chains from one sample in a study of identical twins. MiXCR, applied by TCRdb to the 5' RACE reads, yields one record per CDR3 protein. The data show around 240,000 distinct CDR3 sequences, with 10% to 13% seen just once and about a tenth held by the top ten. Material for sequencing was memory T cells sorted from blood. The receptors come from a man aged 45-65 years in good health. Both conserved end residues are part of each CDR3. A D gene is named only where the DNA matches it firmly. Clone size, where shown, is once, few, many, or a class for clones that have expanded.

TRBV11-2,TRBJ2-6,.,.,CASSLEGRSAGANVLTF,TGTGCCAGCAGCTTAGAAGGAAGATCAGCTGGGGCCAACGTCCTGACTTTC
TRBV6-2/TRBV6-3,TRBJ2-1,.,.,CASSPFNEQFF,TGTGCCAGCAGCCCATTTAATGAGCAGTTCTTC
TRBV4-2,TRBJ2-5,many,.,CASSPPSGRETQYF,TGTGCCAGCAGCCCCCCCTCAGGGAGGGAGACCCAGTACTTC
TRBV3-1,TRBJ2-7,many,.,CASSQEWYEQYF,TGTGCCAGCAGCCAAGAGTGGTACGAGCAGTACTTC
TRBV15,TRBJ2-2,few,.,CATSFNKNTGELFF,TGTGCCACCAGTTTTAACAAGAACACCGGGGAGCTGTTTTTT
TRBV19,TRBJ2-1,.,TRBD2,CASSIALLAGASNEQFF,TGTGCCAGTAGTATAGCCCTTCTAGCGGGAGCTTCAAATGAGCAGTTCTTC
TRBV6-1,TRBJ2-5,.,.,CASSEVGEETQYF,TGTGCCAGCAGTGAGGTAGGGGAAGAGACCCAGTACTTC
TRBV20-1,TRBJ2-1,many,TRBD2,CSARAGSSGRARYNEQFF,TGCAGTGCTAGAGCGGGGTCTAGCGGGAGGGCCAGGTACAATGAGCAGTTCTTC
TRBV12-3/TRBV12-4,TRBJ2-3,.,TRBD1,CASNPTGTTDTQYF,TGTGCCAGCAATCCGACAGGGACCACAGATACGCAGTATTTT
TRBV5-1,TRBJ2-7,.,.,CASSPGITNYEQYF,TGCGCCAGCAGCCCCGGGATTACTAACTACGAGCAGTACTTC
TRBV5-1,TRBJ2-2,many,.,CASSWSQTHTGELFF,TGCGCCAGCAGCTGGAGCCAGACACACACCGGGGAGCTGTTTTTT
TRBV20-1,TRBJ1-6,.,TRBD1,CSAPKPGQGSGSPLHF,TGCAGTGCTCCTAAACCGGGACAGGGGTCGGGTTCACCCCTCCACTTT
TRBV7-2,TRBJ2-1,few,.,CASSPRTPDPGDNEQFF,TGTGCCAGCAGCCCGAGGACACCCGATCCGGGGGACAATGAGCAGTTCTTC
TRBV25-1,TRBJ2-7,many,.,CASRDIHPYEQYF,TGTGCCAGCAGAGATATCCACCCCTACGAGCAGTACTTC
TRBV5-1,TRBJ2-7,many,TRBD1,CASSLSTGGSYEQYF,TGCGCCAGCAGCTTGTCGACAGGGGGCTCCTACGAGCAGTACTTC
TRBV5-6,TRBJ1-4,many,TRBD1,CASSLGQGLEKLFF,TGTGCCAGCAGCTTGGGACAGGGCCTTGAAAAACTGTTTTTT
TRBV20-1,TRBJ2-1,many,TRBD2,CRVSGSTYNEQFF,TGCAGGGTCAGCGGGAGTACCTACAATGAGCAGTTCTTC
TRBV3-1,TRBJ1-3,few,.,CASSQTLNGGNTIYF,TGTGCCAGCAGCCAAACCCTCAACGGTGGAAACACCATATATTTT
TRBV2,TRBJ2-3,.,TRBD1,CASKQQGVTDTQYF,TGTGCCAGCAAGCAACAGGGGGTCACAGATACGCAGTATTTT
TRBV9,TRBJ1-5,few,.,CASSVGENQPQHF,TGTGCCAGCAGCGTAGGGGAGAATCAGCCCCAGCATTTT
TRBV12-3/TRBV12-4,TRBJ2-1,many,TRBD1,CASTRQGNEQFF,TGTGCCAGCACCAGACAGGGAAATGAGCAGTTCTTC
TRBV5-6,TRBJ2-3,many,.,CASSSKDTQYF,TGTGCCAGCAGCTCGAAAGATACGCAGTATTTT
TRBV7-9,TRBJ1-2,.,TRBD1,CASSQNGQVYGYTF,TGTGCCAGCAGCCAGAATGGACAGGTCTATGGCTACACCTTC
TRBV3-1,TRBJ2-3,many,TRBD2,CASSRGLAGPTDTQYF,TGTGCCAGCAGCCGAGGACTAGCGGGACCCACAGATACGCAGTATTTT
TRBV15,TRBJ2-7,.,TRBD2,CATSREGLSYEQYF,TGTGCCACCAGCCGGGAGGGCTTGAGCTACGAGCAGTACTTC
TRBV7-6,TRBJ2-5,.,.,CASSLQGRLVRGETQYF,TGTGCCAGCAGCTTACAGGGTCGATTGGTTAGGGGTGAGACCCAGTACTTC
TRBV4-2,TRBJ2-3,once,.,CASSQEASVSTDTQYF,TGTGCCAGCAGCCAGGAGGCATCAGTTAGCACAGATACGCAGTATTTT
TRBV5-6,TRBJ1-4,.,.,CASSQNRDEKLFF,TGTGCCAGCAGCCAAAACAGGGATGAAAAACTGTTTTTT
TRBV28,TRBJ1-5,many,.,CASSSLSSGLFTQPQHF,TGTGCCAGCAGTTCGTTATCATCCGGACTTTTCACTCAGCCCCAGCATTTT
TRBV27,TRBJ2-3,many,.,CASRTGQRKDTQYF,TGTGCCAGCAGAACTGGACAGAGAAAAGATACGCAGTATTTT
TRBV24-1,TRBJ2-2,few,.,CATSRDFNTGELFF,TGTGCCACCAGCCGGGACTTCAACACCGGGGAGCTGTTTTTT
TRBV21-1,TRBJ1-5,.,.,CASSNPGGGQPQHF,TGTGCCAGCAGCAATCCCGGAGGGGGTCAGCCCCAGCATTTT
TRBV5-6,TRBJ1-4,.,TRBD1,CASSSGTGMATNEKLFF,TGTGCCAGCAGCTCAGGGACAGGGATGGCAACTAATGAAAAACTGTTTTTT
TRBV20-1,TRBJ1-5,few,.,CSATGNSNQPQHF,TGCAGTGCTACAGGCAATAGCAATCAGCCCCAGCATTTT
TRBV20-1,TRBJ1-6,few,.,CSATLTLNSPLHF,TGCAGTGCTACCCTGACCCTGAATTCACCCCTCCACTTT
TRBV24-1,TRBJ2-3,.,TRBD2,CATSGSSGFADTQYF,TGTGCCACCAGTGGTAGTAGCGGGTTCGCAGATACGCAGTATTTT
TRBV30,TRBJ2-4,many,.,CATGGRGNRKNIQYF,TGTGCCACCGGGGGCAGAGGAAACCGCAAAAACATTCAGTACTTC
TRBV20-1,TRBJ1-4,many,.,CSARDLAGGEKLFF,TGCAGTGCTAGAGATTTGGCAGGAGGTGAAAAACTGTTTTTT
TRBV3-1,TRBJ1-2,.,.,CASSQDRGQTYGYTF,TGTGCCAGCAGCCAAGATCGGGGACAAACCTATGGCTACACCTTC
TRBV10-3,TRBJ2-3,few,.,CAISESSGGTDTQYF,TGTGCCATCAGTGAATCGAGCGGCGGCACAGATACGCAGTATTTT
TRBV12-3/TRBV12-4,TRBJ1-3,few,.,CASSSLAVRSGNTIYF,TGTGCCAGCAGTTCCCTCGCAGTCAGGTCTGGAAACACCATATATTTT
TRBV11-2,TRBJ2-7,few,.,CASSSRWARTPTSGEQYF,TGTGCCAGCAGCTCCCGTTGGGCCAGAACCCCAACTAGTGGTGAGCAGTACTTC
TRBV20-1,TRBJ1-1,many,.,CSAREPGARAFF,TGCAGTGCTAGGGAACCGGGGGCGAGGGCTTTCTTT
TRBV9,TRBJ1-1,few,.,CASSARVNTEAFF,TGTGCCAGCAGCGCCCGTGTGAACACTGAAGCTTTCTTT
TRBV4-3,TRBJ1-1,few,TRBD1,CASSQMTGDGSTEAFF,TGCGCCAGCAGCCAGATGACAGGGGATGGGAGCACTGAAGCTTTCTTT
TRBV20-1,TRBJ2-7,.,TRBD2,CSAIGTSPGEEQYF,TGCAGTGCAATTGGGACTAGCCCCGGGGAGGAGCAGTACTTC
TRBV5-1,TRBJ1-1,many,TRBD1,CASSPRDRMNTEAFF,TGCGCCAGCAGCCCTCGGGACAGGATGAACACTGAAGCTTTCTTT
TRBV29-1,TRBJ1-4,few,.,CSGGGSNEKLFF,TGCAGCGGAGGGGGGTCTAATGAAAAACTGTTTTTT
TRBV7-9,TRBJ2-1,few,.,CASSDGKGRSYNEQFF,TGTGCCAGCAGTGACGGCAAAGGGAGGTCCTACAATGAGCAGTTCTTC
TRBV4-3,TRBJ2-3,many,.,CASSQDVGVSPDTQYF,TGCGCCAGCAGCCAAGATGTGGGAGTAAGTCCCGATACGCAGTATTTT
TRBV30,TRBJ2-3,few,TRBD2,CAQTPSGRWDTQYF,TGTGCCCAGACCCCTAGCGGGAGATGGGATACGCAGTATTTT
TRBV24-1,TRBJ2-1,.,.,CATSDGGSGTYNEQFF,TGTGCCACCAGTGATGGTGGTAGCGGAACCTACAATGAGCAGTTCTTC
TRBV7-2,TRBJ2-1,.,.,CASSRAAGQYNEQFF,TGTGCCAGCAGTCGCGCGGCGGGTCAATACAATGAGCAGTTCTTC
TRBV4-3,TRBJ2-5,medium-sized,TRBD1,CASSQEDNRGETQYF,TGCGCCAGCAGCCAAGAAGACAACAGGGGAGAGACCCAGTACTTC
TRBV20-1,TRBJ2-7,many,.,CSASGRDYEQYF,TGCAGTGCTAGTGGACGGGACTACGAGCAGTACTTC
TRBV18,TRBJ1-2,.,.,CASSPQQGTNYGYTF,TGTGCCAGCTCACCACAGCAGGGTACTAACTATGGCTACACCTTC
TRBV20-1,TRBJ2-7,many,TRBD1,CSARASGQGSGEQYF,TGCAGTGCTAGGGCCTCCGGACAGGGCTCGGGCGAGCAGTACTTC
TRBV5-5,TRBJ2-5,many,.,CASSLVDSFQTQYF,TGTGCCAGCAGCTTGGTAGACAGCTTTCAGACCCAGTACTTC
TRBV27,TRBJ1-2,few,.,CASSLSGQVYTF,TGTGCCAGCAGTTTAAGCGGCCAGGTCTACACCTTC